The sequence of this T cell receptor beta chain was determined in a study of cytomegalovirus exposure and HLA in healthy donors. Study results and caveats: Other equally common chains were less clonally expanded than HLA-associated TCR beta chains, a later analysis showed. An analysis that was carried out later associated 15,000 to 20,000 TCR beta sequences with HLA alleles at 0.05 false discovery rate.

Turning to this clone: Its antigen is unknown.

PCR primers comprised 60 Vbeta and 13 Jbeta primers. The assay was immunoSEQ multiplex PCR, and TCRdb's table has in-frame clones only and misses some. This sample has roughly 230,000 clones; around 90% occur once, and the top ten carry 1.7%. Per germline, CDR1 SGHRS and CDR2 YFSETQ. The CDR3 spans 13 residues. V lost 5 bases, J lost 0 bases, and 7 bases lay in between. The clonotype originates from a girl aged 2 to 10 in good health and CMV-seronegative. The chain employs TRBV5-1 and TRBJ2-3; possibly TRBD2 for D (6 bases). The sequencing input was PBMCs. The CDR3 bases are TGCGCCAGCAGAAGCGGGAGCACAGATACGCAGTATTTT. It codes for CASRSGSTDTQYF.